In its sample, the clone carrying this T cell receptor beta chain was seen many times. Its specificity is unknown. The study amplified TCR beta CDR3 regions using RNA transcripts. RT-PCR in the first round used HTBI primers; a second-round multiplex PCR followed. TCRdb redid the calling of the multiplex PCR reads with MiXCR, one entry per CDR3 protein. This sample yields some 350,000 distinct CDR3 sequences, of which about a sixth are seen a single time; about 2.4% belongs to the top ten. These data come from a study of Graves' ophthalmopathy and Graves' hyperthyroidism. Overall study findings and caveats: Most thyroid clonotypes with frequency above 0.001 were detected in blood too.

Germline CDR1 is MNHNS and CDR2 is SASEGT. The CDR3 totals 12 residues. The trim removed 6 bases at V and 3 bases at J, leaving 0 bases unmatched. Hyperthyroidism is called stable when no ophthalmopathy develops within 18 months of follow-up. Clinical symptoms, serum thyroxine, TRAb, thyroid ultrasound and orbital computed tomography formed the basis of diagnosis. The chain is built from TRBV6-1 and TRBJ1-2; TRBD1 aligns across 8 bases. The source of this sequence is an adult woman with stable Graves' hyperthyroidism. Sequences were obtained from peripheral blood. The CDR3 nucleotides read TGTGCCAGCAGGGGACAGGACTATGGCTACACCTTC. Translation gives CASRGQDYGYTF.